Following are 22 T cell receptor beta chains from one sample sequenced in a study of shared clonotypes between healthy human individuals. The data were produced by immunoSEQ multiplex PCR, yet TCRdb's version contains in-frame clones alone and is incomplete. The table has around 510,000 clones, roughly 95% seen once. Material: naive CD4+ T cells sorted from blood. As for subset: CD45RA+ positively selected. The receptor set was obtained from a woman aged 25 to 39 in good health.

The chain joins TRBV28 to TRBJ2-7; D is uncertain. This CDR3 spans 16 amino acids. With 2 bases removed from V and 4 bases from J, the gap between germline ends came to 18 bases. Germline V gene lookup returns CDR1 MDHEN and CDR2 SYDVKM. The CDR3 reads CASSLDVTGPWYEQYF. The CDR3 DNA is TGTGCCAGCAGTTTAGACGTTACTGGCCCCTGGTACGAGCAGTACTTC.

This chain uses TRBV18 with TRBJ1-5; 7 nucleotides align to TRBD1. V shed 3 bases and J 7 bases; nucleotides not matched to a gene: 12. The CDR3 runs to 16 residues. Germline V lookup: CDR1 KGHSH, CDR2 LQKENI. The CDR3 sequence: CASSPTRAGGQQPQHF. The CDR3 DNA is TGTGCCAGCTCACCGACTCGAGCAGGGGGTCAGCAGCCCCAGCATTTT.

The chain combines TRBV9 with TRBJ2-3; 11 bases fit TRBD2. Unmatched junction bases numbered 9, after V lost 6 bases and J lost 6 bases. The CDR3 is 15 amino acids. The V gene's germline CDR1 is SGDLS and CDR2 YYNGEE. The CDR3 nucleotides read TGTGCCAGCACCGAAACTAGCGGGAGTTATGATACGCAGTATTTT. This encodes CASTETSGSYDTQYF. Based on the CDR3 plus reference TRBV9 and TRBJ2-3, the full variable domain is DSGVTQTPKHLITATGQRVTLRCSPRSGDLSVYWYQQSLDQGLQFLIQYYNGEERAKGNILERFSAQQFPDLHSELNLSSLELGDSALYFCASTETSGSYDTQYFGPGTRLTVL.

As regards this clone: Other DNA sequences in this specimen translate into the identical CDR3. V is TRBV5-1 and J is TRBJ1-1; 8 bases are shared with TRBD1. With V trimmed by 0 bases and J by 1 base, 2 bases remained unmatched. Germline V gene lookup returns CDR1 SGHRS and CDR2 YFSETQ. There are 15 residues in the CDR3. CDR3 in DNA: TGCGCCAGCAGCTTGGCCGGACAGGGGAACACTGAAGCTTTCTTT. This translates into CASSLAGQGNTEAFF.

V gene TRBV6-5 combines with J gene TRBJ1-3; TRBD1 is a possible D gene (5 bases). The V end was cut by 0 bases, the J end by 4 bases, with 10 bases between. Per germline, CDR1 MNHEY and CDR2 SVGAGI. This CDR3 has 15 residues. The CDR3 sequence is CASSYSSGAGNTIYF. CDR3 DNA sequence: TGTGCCAGCAGTTACTCGAGCGGGGCAGGAAACACCATATATTTT.

The chain recombines TRBV11-2 with TRBJ2-7; possibly TRBD2 for D (5 bases). Germline V gene sequence: CDR1 SGHAT, CDR2 FQNNGV. Trimming stripped 4 bases from V and 0 bases from J, with 13 bases between. The CDR3 contains 15 residues. The DNA of the CDR3 is TGTGCCAGCAGCTCCCCGAGAGGGCCCTCCTACGAGCAGTACTTC. Its protein product is CASSSPRGPSYEQYF.

The chain combines TRBV19 with TRBJ2-2, with D possibly being TRBD2 (6 bases). V was cut by 7 bases and J by 7 bases, with 19 bases left in between. Germline values: CDR1 LNHDA, CDR2 SQIVND (reference sequence). The CDR3 loop spans 15 amino acids. The CDR3 DNA reads as TGTGCCAGTACCCTGGGGGGTACAAGCATCGGGGAGCTGTTTTTT. It is translated as CASTLGGTSIGELFF.

The rearrangement joins TRBV5-1 to TRBJ2-7, with 7 nucleotides matching TRBD1. V lost 1 base to trimming and J lost 3 bases; unmatched junction nucleotides: 4. The CDR3 covers 14 residues. Germline CDR1 SGHRS, CDR2 YFSETQ. DNA of the CDR3: TGCGCCAGCAGCTTGACAGGGGCACTCTACGAGCAGTACTTC. Protein: CASSLTGALYEQYF.

This clone has only a few counts. This chain connects TRBV2 to TRBJ1-2; D might be TRBD1 (6 bases). CDR1 and CDR2 (germline): SNHLY, FYNNEI. This CDR3 is 12 amino acids long. Trimming cost V 8 bases and J 7 bases, with 14 bases left between them. CDR3: CASARGTAGYTF. The CDR3 coding sequence is TGTGCCAGCGCGAGGGGGACGGCTGGCTACACCTTC.

V and J are TRBV7-9 and TRBJ2-2, with 9 bases fitting TRBD2. The CDR3 runs to 16 residues. The V gene end was trimmed by 2 bases and the J gene end by 4 bases; junction bases not matched to a gene: 5. Germline loops: CDR1 SEHNR, CDR2 FQNEAQ (reference sequence). The CDR3 DNA sequence: TGTGCCAGCAGCTTACGTCTAGCGGGACCCACCGGGGAGCTGTTTTTT. It translates to CASSLRLAGPTGELFF.

The chain carries TRBV27 and TRBJ2-7; 8 nucleotides agree with TRBD1. This CDR3 is built from 15 residues. Germline V gene data show CDR1 as MNHEY and CDR2 as SMNVEV (reference sequence). With V trimmed by 6 bases and J by 2 bases, 9 bases remained unmatched. In DNA, the CDR3 is TGTGCCAGCAGCTCGGCCGGGACAGGAGCCTACGAGCAGTACTTC. It is translated as CASSSAGTGAYEQYF.

This chain connects TRBV20-1 to TRBJ2-1, with D uncertain. CDR1 DFQATT and CDR2 SNEGSKA come from the germline V gene (reference sequence). V was cut by 3 bases and J by 9 bases, with 6 bases left in between. This CDR3 has 10 amino acids. The CDR3 is CSASSSEQFF. CDR3 DNA sequence: TGCAGTGCTAGCTCGAGTGAGCAGTTCTTC.

The rearrangement uses TRBV27 and TRBJ1-3; D perhaps matches TRBD1 (5 bases). The length of the CDR3 is 14 residues. With 7 bases removed from V and 4 bases from J, the gap between germline ends came to 14 bases. CDR1 and CDR2 (germline): MNHEY, SMNVEV (reference sequence). The CDR3 is CASTQRDRGNTIYF. The CDR3 DNA sequence: TGTGCCAGCACCCAAAGGGACCGGGGAAACACCATATATTTT.

The chain joins TRBV9 to TRBJ2-1; no clear D. The ends were cut back, 2 bases at V and 7 bases at J, with 13 bases in the middle. Looked up from germline, CDR1 is SGDLS and CDR2 is YYNGEE. This CDR3 comprises 14 residues. The CDR3 is CASSVYEDGNEQFF. The CDR3 bases are TGTGCCAGCAGCGTGTATGAGGACGGTAATGAGCAGTTCTTC.

The rearrangement joins TRBV27 to TRBJ2-6; 15 nucleotides match TRBD2. CDR3 length: 21 amino acids. Losses at the gene ends were 0 bases for V and 4 bases for J; bases not matched to a gene: 10. Germline CDR1 MNHEY, CDR2 SMNVEV (reference sequence). The CDR3 sequence is CASSLSAGTSGRPGGANVLTF. The CDR3 nucleotides are TGTGCCAGCAGTTTATCAGCGGGGACTAGCGGGAGGCCGGGCGGGGCCAACGTCCTGACTTTC.

The V call is TRBV10-3, the J call TRBJ2-7; D may be TRBD1 (6 bases). There are 11 residues in the CDR3. V lost 10 bases to trimming and J lost 6 bases, with 13 bases between them. CDR1 is ENHRY and CDR2 is SYGVKD in the germline V gene. CDR3 region: CATGETGEQYF. DNA for the CDR3: TGTGCCACCGGCGAGACAGGCGAGCAGTACTTC.

The chain links TRBV7-8 to TRBJ1-3, with a weak D call TRBD1 (6 bases). Per germline, CDR1 SGHVS and CDR2 FQNEAQ. CDR3 length: 20 amino acids. Trimming stripped 3 bases from V and 0 bases from J, with 24 bases between. The DNA for the CDR3 is TGTGCCAGCAGCTTCCCCGGGTTGGGGGCAAGGGCCTTCTCTGGAAACACCATATATTTT. It is translated as CASSFPGLGARAFSGNTIYF.

The V call is TRBV11-2, the J call TRBJ2-7; D uncertain. Germline V gene sequence: CDR1 SGHAT, CDR2 FQNNGV. The V end was cut by 4 bases, the J end by 2 bases, with 15 bases between. This CDR3 region has 15 residues. CDR3 DNA: TGTGCCAGCAGCTATGTGGACCAGCCCCCCTACGAGCAGTACTTC. It encodes CASSYVDQPPYEQYF.

The rearrangement uses TRBV7-3 and TRBJ2-5, with D unclear. The CDR3 is 15 residues long. Germline V gene sequence: CDR1 SGHTA, CDR2 FQGTGA. V lost 0 bases to trimming and J lost 3 bases, with 11 bases between them. CDR3 residues: CASSLTQSREETQYF. In nucleotides, the CDR3 is TGTGCCAGCAGCTTAACCCAGTCAAGGGAAGAGACCCAGTACTTC.

The chain joins TRBV19 to TRBJ2-2; D not resolved. CDR3 size: 16 residues. Deletions cut 6 bases from V and 1 base from J, with 15 bases between. The germline V gene encodes CDR1 LNHDA and CDR2 SQIVND (reference sequence). The DNA for the CDR3 is TGTGCCAGTAGCGGCCGACTGAGAATGAACACCGGGGAGCTGTTTTTT. It translates to CASSGRLRMNTGELFF.

The rearrangement uses TRBV30 and TRBJ2-3; a weak D match, TRBD2 (5 bases). Germline V lookup: CDR1 GTSNPN, CDR2 SVGIG (reference sequence). CDR3 length: 13 amino acids. Trimming left V 0 bases short and J 6 bases short, with 10 bases between. The CDR3 DNA sequence: TGTGCCTGGAGTGTACGTCAGCGGGATACGCAGTATTTT. This sequence encodes CAWSVRQRDTQYF.

The gene calls are TRBV5-1 and TRBJ2-3; weak D call: TRBD1 (6 bases). CDR3 length: 16 amino acids. Germline CDR1 and CDR2: SGHRS and YFSETQ. V gave up 4 bases and J gave up 0 bases, with 15 bases separating them. The CDR3 coding sequence is TGCGCCAGCAGCAGGGGGACGGACGCTAGCACAGATACGCAGTATTTT. Translated, it gives CASSRGTDASTDTQYF.